The 27 T cell receptor beta chains reported below all come from one sample, sequenced in a study of blood T cell repertoires in COVID-19. Sequencing used immunoSEQ multiplex PCR; TCRdb keeps in-frame clones, though not all of them. The sample carries about 64,000 clones, approximately 78% recorded once. The material sequenced was peripheral blood. These receptors were taken from an elderly man with acute or convalescent COVID-19.

In its sample, this clone is medium-sized. This chain links TRBV19 with TRBJ2-5, with D possibly matching TRBD2 (6 bases). The ends were cut back, 0 bases at V and 7 bases at J, with 12 bases in the middle. The CDR3 consists of 14 residues. CDR1 and CDR2 (germline): LNHDA, SQIVND (reference sequence). The CDR3 DNA reads as TGTGCCAGTAGTATAGACGGAGGGCGGGCGACCCAGTACTTC. It specifies CASSIDGGRATQYF.

The chain has TRBV12-3 or TRBV12-4 and TRBJ1-2, with TRBD1 matching over 7 bases. The CDR3 covers 13 residues. Trimming at V came to 6 bases and at J to 4 bases, leaving 5 bases not matched to a gene. For the CDR3, the DNA is TGTGCCAGCAGAAAAACAGGGGCCTATGGCTACACCTTC. Its translation is CASRKTGAYGYTF.

The chain recombines TRBV19 with TRBJ1-5; D call uncertain. This CDR3 spans 15 amino acids. The germline V and J ends were trimmed by 7 bases and 5 bases, with 18 bases remaining between them. The germline V gene encodes CDR1 LNHDA and CDR2 SQIVND (reference sequence). CDR3 nucleotides: TGTGCCAGTACCCTAGAGGCGGGATGGGATCAGCCCCAGCATTTT. Amino acids: CASTLEAGWDQPQHF.

The V gene is TRBV2, the J gene TRBJ1-5; D gene unclear. Germline V CDR1 and CDR2: SNHLY, FYNNEI. This CDR3 has 14 residues. The ends were cut back, 5 bases at V and 1 base at J, with 9 bases in the middle. CDR3 nucleotide sequence: TGTGCCAGCAGTCTCCGGGGAAGCAATCAGCCCCAGCATTTT. This translates into CASSLRGSNQPQHF. Full variable domain (remainder filled in from reference TRBV2 and TRBJ1-5): EPEVTQTPSHQVTQMGQEVILRCVPISNHLYFYWYRQILGQKVEFLVSFYNNEISEKSEIFDDQFSVERPDGSNFTLKIRSTKLEDSAMYFCASSLRGSNQPQHFGDGTRLSIL.

The CDR3 is CASRLAGPYNEQFF. For the CDR3, the DNA is TGTGCCAGCAGACTAGCGGGACCTTACAATGAGCAGTTCTTC. The chain links TRBV27 to TRBJ2-1; 10 positions agree with TRBD2. This CDR3 region has 14 residues. V shed 6 bases, J shed 4 bases, and the junction held 3 bases outside the gene matches. Germline V gene lookup returns CDR1 MNHEY and CDR2 SMNVEV (reference sequence).

V is TRBV7-2 and J is TRBJ1-2; D uncertain. The germline gives CDR1 SGHTA, CDR2 FQGNSA. V lost 1 base and J lost 5, with 11 bases in between. This CDR3 spans 14 amino acids. CDR3 loop: CASSLERVQYGYTF. The CDR3 nucleotides are TGTGCCAGCAGCTTAGAGAGGGTCCAGTATGGCTACACCTTC.

The V and J genes are TRBV15 and TRBJ1-2; D not resolved. The CDR3 extends over 14 amino acids. Germline V lookup: CDR1 LNHNV, CDR2 YYDKDF (reference sequence). Trimming shortened V by 0 bases and J by 8 bases, and 13 bases separated the two germline ends. Here the CDR3 DNA reads TGTGCCACCAGCAGAGATCTGATCGGGAGGGGCTACACCTTC. Translation gives CATSRDLIGRGYTF.

V gene TRBV30 combines with J gene TRBJ1-1; D might be TRBD1 (5 bases). Germline V gene sequence: CDR1 GTSNPN, CDR2 SVGIG (reference sequence). V was clipped by 0 bases and J by 6 bases, with 8 bases between them. The CDR3 is 12 amino acids. This chain's CDR3 is CAWSVKGAEAFF. The DNA of the CDR3 is TGTGCCTGGAGTGTAAAAGGGGCTGAAGCTTTCTTT.

This clone was observed a single time. The chain uses TRBV9 and TRBJ2-7; 10 nucleotides line up with TRBD2. Germline V CDR1 and CDR2: SGDLS, YYNGEE. Trimming at V came to 0 bases and at J to 5 bases, leaving 5 bases not matched to a gene. The CDR3 totals 15 residues. The CDR3 here is CASSVGSSGSHEQYF. The CDR3 DNA is TGTGCCAGCAGCGTAGGGTCTAGCGGGAGCCACGAGCAGTACTTC. Looking up the rest from reference TRBV9 and TRBJ2-7 gives the full variable domain: DSGVTQTPKHLITATGQRVTLRCSPRSGDLSVYWYQQSLDQGLQFLIQYYNGEERAKGNILERFSAQQFPDLHSELNLSSLELGDSALYFCASSVGSSGSHEQYFGPGTRLTVT.

The rearrangement joins TRBV18 to TRBJ1-5; possible D gene TRBD1, 5 bases. V lost 5 bases and J 0 bases, leaving 14 bases between the germline ends. Germline CDR1 is KGHSH and CDR2 is LQKENI. This CDR3 spans 16 amino acids. The CDR3 DNA reads as TGTGCCAGCTCATCTCAGGGAACCGGTAGCAATCAGCCCCAGCATTTT. As protein: CASSSQGTGSNQPQHF.

V is TRBV20-1 and J is TRBJ1-2; D is perhaps TRBD1 (6 bases). Germline loops: CDR1 DFQATT, CDR2 SNEGSKA (reference sequence). The V gene lost 3 bases and the J gene lost 2 bases, with 10 bases spanning the gap. This CDR3 has 13 residues. CDR3 amino acids: CSASPTGNYGYTF. DNA for the CDR3: TGCAGTGCTAGTCCCACAGGGAACTATGGCTACACCTTC.

This rearrangement joins TRBV2 to TRBJ2-7; TRBD2 might be the D (6 bases). The CDR3 has 14 amino acids. CDR1 is SNHLY and CDR2 is FYNNEI in the germline V gene. The V end was cut by 0 bases, the J end by 6 bases, with 12 bases between. The CDR3 DNA reads as TGTGCCAGCAGTGAAGCCCTTGGACTATTCGAGCAGTACTTC. This codes for CASSEALGLFEQYF.

The chain is built from TRBV14 and TRBJ1-2; D is unresolved. CDR1 SGHDN and CDR2 FVKESK come from the germline V gene. Trimming shortened V by 1 base and J by 4 bases, and 7 bases separated the two germline ends. This CDR3 region has 13 residues. This chain's CDR3 is CASSQVLSYGYTF. The CDR3 DNA follows: TGTGCCAGCAGCCAAGTCCTTAGCTATGGCTACACCTTC.

The chain couples TRBV12-3 or TRBV12-4 to TRBJ2-1; 8 nucleotides align to TRBD1. After removal of 5 bases from V and 13 bases from J, the junction contained 7 bases not matched to a gene. CDR3 size: 12 residues. This CDR3 is CASSGDRLSQFF. The CDR3 coding sequence is TGTGCCAGCAGTGGGGACAGGTTGAGTCAGTTCTTC.

This chain links TRBV7-6 with TRBJ1-1; TRBD1 aligns across 7 bases. Germline CDR1 reads SGHVS; CDR2 reads FNYEAQ. The ends lost 5 bases at V and 0 bases at J; junction bases unmatched: 9. The CDR3 length is 16 residues. The CDR3 reads CASSLGTEALNTEAFF. The DNA for the CDR3 is TGTGCCAGCAGCCTAGGGACAGAGGCTTTGAACACTGAAGCTTTCTTT.

The rearrangement joins TRBV6-5 to TRBJ2-7; 7 nucleotides match TRBD1. Trimming removed 4 bases from V and 3 bases from J; junction bases left unmatched: 9. CDR3 length equals 15 residues. Germline CDR1 and CDR2: MNHEY and SVGAGI. DNA for the CDR3: TGTGCCAGCAGTTGCTCACAGGGGTGTCGCTACGAGCAGTACTTC. Its protein product is CASSCSQGCRYEQYF.

The chain employs TRBV5-1 and TRBJ1-2; TRBD1 might be the D (5 bases). Trimming stripped 4 bases from V and 3 bases from J, with 10 bases between. This CDR3 has 13 residues. CDR1 SGHRS and CDR2 YFSETQ come from the germline V gene. CDR3 DNA: TGCGCCAGCAGCCCTTCCAGGGACTATGGCTACACCTTC. This encodes CASSPSRDYGYTF. The full variable domain, in which reference TRBV5-1 and TRBJ1-2 provide the parts outside the CDR3, is KAGVTQTPRYLIKTRGQQVTLSCSPISGHRSVSWYQQTPGQGLQFLFEYFSETQRNKGNFPGRFSGRQFSNSRSEMNVSTLELGDSALYLCASSPSRDYGYTFGSGTRLTVV.

V and J are TRBV27 and TRBJ1-2; D is unclear. The CDR3 runs 14 residues. Germline V gives CDR1 MNHEY, CDR2 SMNVEV (reference sequence). With 3 bases removed from V and 0 bases from J, the gap between germline ends came to 8 bases. CDR3 nucleotides: TGTGCCAGCAGTTTGGGAGGACCTAACTATGGCTACACCTTC. It yields the protein CASSLGGPNYGYTF.

The V and J genes are TRBV19 and TRBJ1-6; 10 bases fit TRBD1. This CDR3 region has 14 residues. Germline V lookup: CDR1 LNHDA, CDR2 SQIVND (reference sequence). With V trimmed by 4 bases and J by 7 bases, 1 base remained unmatched. The CDR3 spells CASSTGQGNSPLHF. For the CDR3, the DNA is TGTGCCAGTAGTACGGGACAGGGGAATTCACCCCTCCACTTT.

The chain carries TRBV10-3 and TRBJ2-1; 8 nucleotides match TRBD2. Germline V lookup: CDR1 ENHRY, CDR2 SYGVKD. The trim removed 5 bases at V and 4 bases at J, leaving 7 bases unmatched. The length of the CDR3 is 15 residues. The chain's CDR3 is CAISPSSGGYNEQFF. For the CDR3, the DNA is TGTGCCATCAGTCCTTCTTCGGGGGGGTACAATGAGCAGTTCTTC.

This chain uses TRBV2 with TRBJ1-1; 7 nucleotides line up with TRBD1. CDR3 length: 14 amino acids. Germline V gives CDR1 SNHLY, CDR2 FYNNEI. With 5 bases clipped from V and 3 bases from J, the junction kept 6 bases outside the gene matches. CDR3 amino acids: CASSPHGQDTEAFF. Written as DNA, the CDR3 is TGTGCCAGCAGTCCCCACGGACAGGACACTGAAGCTTTCTTT.

This rearrangement joins TRBV5-1 to TRBJ2-7, with 11 bases identical to TRBD2. Germline V CDR1 and CDR2: SGHRS, YFSETQ. V lost 4 bases, J lost 3 bases, and 6 bases stayed unmatched. The CDR3 covers 15 residues. The CDR3: CASSRPGLADYEQYF. CDR3 coding DNA: TGCGCCAGCAGCCGTCCGGGACTAGCGGACTACGAGCAGTACTTC.

V and J are TRBV30 and TRBJ1-6, with 7 bases that match TRBD1. Trimming took 4 bases from V and 3 from J; bases not matched to a gene: 12. CDR3 size: 17 residues. Germline CDR1 and CDR2: GTSNPN and SVGIG (reference sequence). The CDR3 region is CAWTPLDRSFYNSPLHF. For the CDR3, the DNA is TGTGCCTGGACCCCCCTGGACAGGAGCTTCTATAATTCACCCCTCCACTTT.

This clone showed up just a few times. The CDR3 sequence: CASSLVRGPNQPQHF. In DNA form, the CDR3 reads TGTGCCAGCAGCTTGGTCAGGGGCCCGAATCAGCCCCAGCATTTT. This chain connects TRBV5-5 to TRBJ1-5, with a tentative D call TRBD1 (6 bases). Germline values: CDR1 SGHKS, CDR2 YYEKEE (reference sequence). Trimming took 0 bases from V and 4 from J, leaving 11 bases between them. The CDR3 has 15 amino acids.

V and J are TRBV4-2 and TRBJ2-1; D may be TRBD2 (6 bases). CDR3 length equals 17 residues. Per germline, CDR1 LGHNA and CDR2 YNFKEQ. The V gene lost 0 bases and the J gene lost 2 bases, with 14 bases spanning the gap. The CDR3 DNA reads TGTGCCAGCAGCCAAGACCAGTTGCGGGACGCCTACAATGAGCAGTTCTTC. Protein product: CASSQDQLRDAYNEQFF.

This chain links TRBV2 with TRBJ1-5, with 7 bases lining up with TRBD1. The CDR3 runs to 14 residues. Trimming at V came to 5 bases and at J to 7 bases, leaving 8 bases not matched to a gene. Germline lookup yields CDR1 SNHLY and CDR2 FYNNEI. The CDR3 nucleotides are TGTGCCAGCAGTAACAGGGGTGGGAGACAGCCCCAGCATTTT. Amino acid sequence: CASSNRGGRQPQHF.

The J gene is TRBJ1-1, the V gene TRBV6-2 or TRBV6-3; tentative D call: TRBD1 (5 bases). The CDR3 runs 12 residues. V was shortened by 4 bases and J by 7 bases, with 10 bases between the two germline ends. Germline CDR1 is MNHEY and CDR2 is SVGEGT. The CDR3 DNA reads TGTGCCAGCAGTTCAGCAGGGCGTGAAGCTTTCTTT. Amino acids: CASSSAGREAFF.